This T cell receptor (beta chain) is from a study of PD-1 blockade in classical Hodgkin lymphoma (dated by TCRdb to the early 2020s). General notes on the study: Nivolumab dosing was 3 mg/kg intravenously every 2 weeks, continuing until either disease progression or unacceptable toxicity. The study used CyTOF and TCR beta sequencing to define a peripheral blood immune signature of response to PD-1 blockade in classical Hodgkin lymphoma.

Details on this clone: There is no known antigen for this receptor. No base qualities exist here, and no much larger clone lies one base off it.

Explained via the paper, the time point label denotes: cycle 1 day 1 (C1D1), immediately before nivolumab initiation. Every trial patient had relapsed after autologous stem cell transplantation, and cohorts A, B and C differed in prior brentuximab vedotin exposure. A Miltenyi CD4+ T cell isolation kit was used for magnetic negative selection to purify CD4+ T cells from thawed PBMCs. The trial cohort was composed of 56 patients with relapsed/refractory classical Hodgkin lymphoma, for whom complete response, partial response or progressive disease was recorded as best overall response. Single-agent nivolumab was administered to trial patients in the multi-cohort phase II CheckMate 205 trial. An independent review committee assessed best overall response by applying the 2007 International Working Group response criteria. Trial PBMCs were obtained immediately prior to nivolumab initiation (C1D1) and on therapy at cycle 2 day 1 and cycle 4 day 1. Peripheral blood was collected in 8 mL Vacutainer Cell Preparation Tubes, from which PBMCs were isolated by centrifugation and then cryopreserved. Purified CD4+ and CD8+ fractions were prepared only for cases where an additional PBMC sample was available. Magnetically labelled cells were removed on LS columns in a quadroMACS separator, and the flow-through was collected as the purified fraction.

Paper-wide results and their limitations: By C4D1, a significant rise was seen in CD4+ TCR diversity but not in CD8+ TCR diversity (p=0.0027 vs p=0.16), and the rise was most apparent among complete responders (p=0.02). Among trial patients, those achieving complete response had baseline diversity similar to that of newly diagnosed patients, while diversity was significantly lower in partial responders and progressors. Baseline TCR diversity was reported to be lower in newly diagnosed patients than in healthy donors and to be lower still in relapsed/refractory patients. Diversity was lower in patients who began nivolumab less than 1 year after ASCT, so these patients were left out of later analyses to avoid confounding by immune reconstitution. The study was restricted to a single clinical trial cohort, and the causes of repertoire differences, possibly disease activity or prior therapy, were left undefined.

The Qiagen DNeasy kit was used to extract genomic DNA both from unsorted PBMCs and from the negatively selected CD4+ and CD8+ fractions. Amplification of TCR beta CDR3 regions was done by immunoSEQ multiplex PCR with primers that anneal to V and J segments. A synthetic immune receptor repertoire was used to minimize amplification bias, and any residual bias was removed computationally once sequencing was done. The authors' analysis ran thus. Repertoire diversity was quantified as the Shannon entropy index using custom Python scripts. The unsorted, CD4+ and CD8+ repertoires were each analyzed separately, with the exception of combined analyses, where CD4+ and CD8+ sequences were merged in silico. A clone counted as expanded when the clone's frequency after treatment rose at least 2-fold relative to C1D1, and clones undetected at baseline were given a pseudocount of 0.5. Clones with 0 or 1 copy at C1D1 were defined as singleton clones, while clones with 2 or more copies were defined as non-singleton clones. Clones expanded in unsorted samples were labelled as CD4+, CD8+ or unknown by matching protein sequences in sorted samples from the same patient. Wilcoxon tests were applied to paired samples to test diversity changes from C1D1 to C4D1. This is the immuneACCESS table as TCRdb keeps it, with only in-frame sequences that have V and J called. A part of the clones is gone; compared with another copy, unresolved V genes explain less than half, and the rest is unexplained. The V and J calls and clone size come from that table; D and trimming were worked out from the DNA. Across this sample there are roughly 3,900 clones, with about 79% seen only once. The ten largest clones take up approximately 6% of the sample.

There are 14 amino acids in the CDR3, from cysteine to phenylalanine inclusive. The retained sequence is limited to the CDR3, 42 bases, with the frame set at the first base. The germline V gene supplies CDR1 KGHSH and CDR2 LQKENI. Trimming removed 6 bases from V and 5 bases from J, leaving 16 bases between the germline ends. This clonotype was obtained from a human donor with classical Hodgkin lymphoma. The source material was CD4+ T cells from blood, sampled at baseline. The V and J segments used are TRBV18 and TRBJ1-1; TRBD1 is possibly the D segment (6 matching bases). The CDR3 here reads CASSLWGARTEAFF. The bases are TGTGCCAGCTCTCTGTGGGGGGCGCGTACTGAAGCTTTCTTT.